This TCR beta chain was observed in a study of beta chain features in type 1 diabetes. Whole-study results and caveats: Patients with Type 1 diabetes showed moderately but significantly shorter TCRB CDR3s in all four CD4+ subsets.

Note on this clone: Antigen unknown.

Isolated RNA was reverse transcribed in full, so expressed TCRB transcripts were sequenced. Measured with immunoSEQ multiplex PCR; TCRdb has only the in-frame clones, and not every one. This table holds 160,000 or so clones, over 55% found once. The CDR3 extends over 18 amino acids. Germline CDR1 is SGHNT and CDR2 is YYREEE (reference sequence). After removal of 3 bases from V and 4 bases from J, the junction contained 13 bases not matched to a gene. This TCR came from a man under 40 with type 1 diabetes. The rearrangement links TRBV5-4 to TRBJ2-7; the match to TRBD2 covers 13 bases. Specimen: naive CD4+ T cells from blood. The CDR3 sequence is CASSWAGKGLAGQYEQYF. As DNA, the CDR3 is TGTGCCAGCAGCTGGGCCGGTAAGGGACTAGCGGGACAATACGAGCAGTACTTC. Supplemented by reference TRBV5-4 and TRBJ2-7, the full variable domain reads ETGVTQSPTHLIKTRGQQVTLRCSSQSGHNTVSWYQQALGQGPQFIFQYYREEENGRGNFPPRFSGLQFPNYSSELNVNALELDDSALYLCASSWAGKGLAGQYEQYFGPGTRLTVT.